The next 30 T cell receptor beta chains were all read from a single sample in a study of CD8+ T cells in alopecia areata. Treatment indicated: oral pan-JAK inhibitor, 5-10 mg twice daily. cDNA serving as the sequencing template came from extracted, reverse transcribed RNA. Data came from immunoSEQ multiplex PCR; TCRdb stores just in-frame clones and leaves some out. The sample lists 150,000 or so clones, 65% occurring once. The sequenced sample was CD4+ T cells sorted from blood, obtained at week 4, from a patient treated with tofacitinib. Every receptor here comes from a human donor with alopecia areata.

The V and J genes are TRBV30 and TRBJ1-1; D is undetermined. The CDR3 has 14 residues. Trimming took off 4 bases at V and 0 bases at J, with 12 bases between the two ends. The germline CDR1 and CDR2 sequences are GTSNPN and SVGIG (reference sequence). This chain's CDR3 is CAWIPPPVNTEAFF. As DNA, the CDR3 is TGTGCCTGGATACCCCCCCCGGTGAACACTGAAGCTTTCTTT.

The rearrangement links TRBV30 to TRBJ1-6; 11 bases align to TRBD1. The germline gives CDR1 GTSNPN, CDR2 SVGIG (reference sequence). The CDR3 is 14 residues long. V gave up 0 bases and J gave up 9 bases; unmatched junction bases: 1. The CDR3 spells CAWSVGTGGSPLHF. The DNA of the CDR3 is TGTGCCTGGAGTGTTGGGACAGGGGGTTCACCCCTCCACTTT. Supplemented by reference TRBV30 and TRBJ1-6, the full variable domain reads SQTIHQWPATLVQPVGSPLSLECTVEGTSNPNLYWYRQAAGRGLQLLFYSVGIGQISSEVPQNLSASRPQDRQFILSSKKLLLSDSGFYLCAWSVGTGGSPLHFGNGTRLTVT.

This clone was recorded once. The same CDR3 can be traced to other DNA sequences in this sample. The J gene is TRBJ2-6, the V gene TRBV29-1; a possible D gene is TRBD2 (5 bases). Germline lookup yields CDR1 SQVTM and CDR2 ANQGSEA. V was shortened by 6 bases and J by 0 bases, with 9 bases between the two germline ends. The CDR3 sequence is 14 residues long. The CDR3 DNA follows: TGCAGCGTCGGAGGAGGCTCTGGGGCCAACGTCCTGACTTTC. Translating it yields CSVGGGSGANVLTF.

The J gene is TRBJ1-2, the V gene TRBV5-1; D is perhaps TRBD1 (5 bases). Germline V gene lookup returns CDR1 SGHRS and CDR2 YFSETQ. The CDR3 spans 14 residues. V was trimmed by 3 bases and J by 4 bases, leaving 13 bases between them. The CDR3 loop reads CASSSLRDSYGYTF. The CDR3 coding sequence is TGCGCCAGCAGCTCTCTTCGCGACAGCTATGGCTACACCTTC.

The V gene is TRBV6-5, the J gene TRBJ2-3; D gene unclear. Germline lookup yields CDR1 MNHEY and CDR2 SVGAGI. CDR3 length equals 14 residues. The V end was cut by 2 bases, the J end by 3 bases, with 9 bases between. CDR3 bases: TGTGCCAGCAGTTACGAGGCTAGGACAGATACGCAGTATTTT. Translated: CASSYEARTDTQYF.

The chain combines TRBV4-3 with TRBJ1-5; D is ambiguous. The ends were cut back, 0 bases at V and 1 base at J, with 4 bases in the middle. The germline V gene has CDR1 LGHNA and CDR2 YSLEER. The CDR3 length is 14 residues. This chain's CDR3 is CASSQEQSNQPQHF. The CDR3 DNA reads TGCGCCAGCAGCCAAGAACAGAGCAATCAGCCCCAGCATTTT.

This chain connects TRBV23-1 to TRBJ2-2; no definite D call. Being an ORF, TRBV23-1 has a function that is uncertain. V was shortened by 6 bases and J by 10 bases, with 15 bases between the two germline ends. This CDR3 is 13 amino acids long. The CDR3: CASRGRVLEELFF. For the CDR3, the DNA is TGCGCCAGCAGAGGGCGCGTCCTGGAGGAGCTGTTTTTT.

The V gene is TRBV30, the J gene TRBJ1-2; D gene uncertain. V shed 6 bases and J shed 8 bases, with 10 bases lying between them. In germline, CDR1 is GTSNPN, CDR2 SVGIG (reference sequence). The length of the CDR3 is 10 residues. CDR3 DNA sequence: TGTGCCTGCCTTTCCTGGGGCTACACCTTC. Protein sequence: CACLSWGYTF.

V and J are TRBV4-3 and TRBJ1-5; D call uncertain. This CDR3 comprises 13 residues. The V and J ends lost 1 base and 4 bases respectively, with 5 bases between them. Germline assignment: CDR1 LGHNA and CDR2 YSLEER. The CDR3 bases are TGCGCCAGCAGCCAAGCGGGGAATCAGCCCCAGCATTTT. It yields the protein CASSQAGNQPQHF.

The chain couples TRBV5-6 to TRBJ1-2; no clear D. The CDR3 runs 15 residues. The V gene's germline CDR1 is SGHDT and CDR2 YYEEEE. Trimming shortened V by 6 bases and J by 2 bases, and 17 bases separated the two germline ends. This chain's CDR3 is CASTNSAAGNYGYTF. CDR3 nucleotide sequence: TGTGCCAGCACGAATTCGGCGGCAGGAAACTATGGCTACACCTTC.

The gene calls are TRBV30 and TRBJ1-3; maybe TRBD1 (6 bases). The CDR3 contains 15 residues. Germline values: CDR1 GTSNPN, CDR2 SVGIG (reference sequence). V shed 1 base and J shed 2 bases, with 12 bases lying between them. The chain's CDR3 is CAWSATGYPGNTIYF. The CDR3 DNA follows: TGTGCCTGGAGTGCCACAGGGTACCCTGGAAACACCATATATTTT.

J is TRBJ1-2 and V is TRBV4-3; D perhaps matches TRBD1 (6 bases). Germline-derived CDR1 and CDR2 are LGHNA and YSLEER. V lost 0 bases, J lost 3 bases, and 8 bases lay in between. The CDR3 is 14 residues long. CDR3 region: CASSQDEGDYGYTF. CDR3 DNA sequence: TGCGCCAGCAGCCAAGATGAGGGGGACTATGGCTACACCTTC.

The DNA for the CDR3 is TGTGCCAGCAGTGAAGGGGGCAGGGGTGGCTATGGCTACACCTTC. Residues: CASSEGGRGGYGYTF. This rearrangement joins TRBV25-1 to TRBJ1-2; D possibly corresponds to TRBD1 (6 bases). The germline V and J ends were trimmed by 2 bases and 4 bases, with 14 bases remaining between them. Germline assignment: CDR1 MGHDK and CDR2 SYGVNS. The CDR3 covers 15 residues.

This clone was picked up a small number of times. The gene calls are TRBV10-3 and TRBJ2-3; D gene unclear. Germline V gene sequence: CDR1 ENHRY, CDR2 SYGVKD. Between the trimmed V and J ends, which lost 11 bases and 0 bases, there was a span of 15 bases. This CDR3 has 14 residues. The CDR3 spells CASSPSTSTDTQYF. The CDR3 DNA follows: TGTGCCTCGAGCCCCTCAACTAGCACAGATACGCAGTATTTT.

V usage is TRBV30 and J usage is TRBJ1-1, with D perhaps matching TRBD1 (6 bases). This CDR3 is 14 amino acids long. V shed 5 bases and J shed 2 bases, with 15 bases lying between them. The germline CDR1 and CDR2 sequences are GTSNPN and SVGIG (reference sequence). For the CDR3, the DNA is TGTGCCTGGGCAGGGGTCAGACAAAACACTGAAGCTTTCTTT. Translation gives CAWAGVRQNTEAFF.

The CDR3: CATSGSSSYNSPLHF. CDR3 sequence (DNA): TGTGCCACCAGCGGCTCGAGCTCCTATAATTCACCCCTCCACTTT. V is TRBV15 and J is TRBJ1-6; D uncertain. The CDR3 is 15 amino acids. V dropped 5 bases and J dropped 0 bases, with 8 bases sitting between them. In germline, CDR1 is LNHNV, CDR2 YYDKDF (reference sequence).

This clone was seen only a few times. The chain is built from TRBV30 and TRBJ1-2, with TRBD1 matching over 7 bases. CDR3 length: 13 amino acids. The germline gives CDR1 GTSNPN, CDR2 SVGIG (reference sequence). V lost 0 bases and J lost 7; bases outside the gene matches: 5. CDR3 protein: CAWSVVTGSGYTF. CDR3 coding DNA: TGTGCCTGGAGTGTAGTGACAGGGAGTGGCTACACCTTC.

The genes are TRBV5-1 and TRBJ1-6; no clear D gene. The CDR3 sequence is 15 residues long. The germline CDR1 and CDR2 sequences are SGHRS and YFSETQ. The ends were cut back, 0 bases at V and 10 bases at J, with 14 bases in the middle. This chain's CDR3 is CASSLVSDRGSPLHF. The CDR3 DNA reads TGCGCCAGCAGCTTGGTATCCGATCGGGGATCACCCCTCCACTTT. Using reference TRBV5-1 and TRBJ1-6 for the parts outside the CDR3, the full variable domain is KAGVTQTPRYLIKTRGQQVTLSCSPISGHRSVSWYQQTPGQGLQFLFEYFSETQRNKGNFPGRFSGRQFSNSRSEMNVSTLELGDSALYLCASSLVSDRGSPLHFGNGTRLTVT.

Concerning this clone: The same CDR3 can be traced to other DNA sequences in this sample. This chain uses TRBV14 with TRBJ2-1; no clear D. The CDR3 sequence is 17 residues long. Germline V CDR1 and CDR2: SGHDN, FVKESK. Trimming left V 0 bases short and J 0 bases short, with 12 bases between. The CDR3 nucleotides read TGTGCCAGCAGCCAAGATGGTCAGCTGAGCTCCTACAATGAGCAGTTCTTC. Translation: CASSQDGQLSSYNEQFF. Looking up the rest from reference TRBV14 and TRBJ2-1 gives the full variable domain: EAGVTQFPSHSVIEKGQTVTLRCDPISGHDNLYWYRRVMGKEIKFLLHFVKESKQDESGMPNNRFLAERTGGTYSTLKVQPAELEDSGVYFCASSQDGQLSSYNEQFFGPGTRLTVL.

This clone was observed a handful of times. The chain combines TRBV19 with TRBJ2-4, with TRBD1 matching 9 bases. CDR1 LNHDA and CDR2 SQIVND come from the germline V gene (reference sequence). The CDR3 consists of 15 residues. V dropped 5 bases and J dropped 1; count of bases not matched to a gene: 3. CDR3 sequence (DNA): TGTGCCAGTAGTGTACAGGGGGCGGCCAAAAACATTCAGTACTTC. As protein: CASSVQGAAKNIQYF.

The chain couples TRBV25-1 to TRBJ1-2; D not resolved. V gave up 5 bases and J gave up 4 bases, with 11 bases separating them. The CDR3 has 13 residues. CDR1 is MGHDK, CDR2 SYGVNS, per germline. The CDR3 DNA reads as TGTGCCAGCAGTCGGTCTCGGGGCTATGGCTACACCTTC. Its protein is CASSRSRGYGYTF.

This clone was counted between two and nine times. The chain joins TRBV29-1 to TRBJ1-3; D not certain. Germline-derived CDR1 and CDR2 are SQVTM and ANQGSEA. The V end was cut by 4 bases, the J end by 4 bases, with 14 bases between. The CDR3 totals 14 residues. CDR3 protein: CSVGLSGSGNTIYF. The CDR3 DNA reads TGCAGCGTTGGGCTTTCGGGTTCAGGAAACACCATATATTTT.

V is TRBV27 and J is TRBJ2-7; 9 positions match TRBD1. The CDR3 totals 14 residues. Germline V CDR1 and CDR2: MNHEY, SMNVEV (reference sequence). V trimming: 3 bases; J trimming: 5 bases; junction bases outside the gene matches: 5. CDR3 DNA: TGTGCCAGCAGTTTTGGGACAGGGCTGGACGAGCAGTACTTC. Encoded protein: CASSFGTGLDEQYF.

The chain has TRBV10-2 and TRBJ1-5; D is ambiguous. Germline-derived CDR1 and CDR2 are WSHSY and SAAADI. The CDR3 is 14 residues long. Trimming removed 0 bases from V and 7 bases from J, with 10 bases in between. CDR3 coding DNA: TGCGCCAGCAGTGAGTCGACGAGGGAGCAGCCCCAGCATTTT. Protein sequence: CASSESTREQPQHF.

This clone has more than one count but fewer than ten. This chain uses TRBV7-9 with TRBJ1-5; tentative D call: TRBD1 (6 bases). V lost 5 bases and J lost 4, with 21 bases in between. The germline V gene has CDR1 SEHNR and CDR2 FQNEAQ (reference sequence). The CDR3 is 17 amino acids. The CDR3 DNA reads TGTGCCAGCAGCCCCCTCGGGGGGCTCGGGAGAAATCAGCCCCAGCATTTT. It is translated as CASSPLGGLGRNQPQHF.

The table lists this clone with a few counts. The rearrangement joins TRBV27 to TRBJ2-3; tentatively, D is TRBD1 (6 bases). This CDR3 is 14 amino acids long. The V and J ends lost 3 bases and 2 bases respectively, with 9 bases between them. The germline gives CDR1 MNHEY, CDR2 SMNVEV (reference sequence). DNA for the CDR3: TGTGCCAGCAGTTTTGACAGGTACACAGATACGCAGTATTTT. Residues: CASSFDRYTDTQYF.

The chain combines TRBV2 with TRBJ1-1; D may be TRBD1 (6 bases). Per germline, CDR1 SNHLY and CDR2 FYNNEI. Trimming took 5 bases from V and 4 from J, leaving 17 bases between them. CDR3 length: 15 amino acids. The CDR3 spells CASSRLQGGGTEAFF. The CDR3, as DNA: TGTGCCAGCAGTAGGCTACAGGGTGGCGGCACTGAAGCTTTCTTT.

This clone is medium-sized in the sample. V usage is TRBV7-2 and J usage is TRBJ2-4; 8 bases fit TRBD1. Per germline, CDR1 SGHTA and CDR2 FQGNSA. V lost 5 bases, J lost 8 bases, and 5 bases stayed unmatched. There are 13 residues in the CDR3. The CDR3 protein is CASSALTGDIQYF. DNA for the CDR3: TGTGCCAGCAGCGCACTGACAGGGGACATTCAGTACTTC.

The chain uses TRBV2 and TRBJ2-5; D remains ambiguous. Germline V gene sequence: CDR1 SNHLY, CDR2 FYNNEI. Trimming removed 6 bases from V and 5 bases from J, with 10 bases in between. This CDR3 contains 12 residues. DNA of the CDR3: TGTGCCAGCAGCGACATCTCGGAGACCCAGTACTTC. Its protein product is CASSDISETQYF.

The genes are TRBV25-1 and TRBJ2-1, with TRBD1 as a possible D gene (6 bases). The CDR3 spans 17 residues. V was shortened by 6 bases and J by 2 bases, with 20 bases between the two germline ends. Germline V gene sequence: CDR1 MGHDK, CDR2 SYGVNS. CDR3 residues: CASSDLPGTITYNEQFF. In DNA, the CDR3 is TGTGCCAGCAGCGACCTCCCGGGGACAATTACCTACAATGAGCAGTTCTTC.